The 11 T cell receptor beta chains in this list originate from one sample, sequenced in a study of CD8 T cells in Susac syndrome. Reverse transcription of roughly 0.5 to 1 ug RNA was performed with random hexamers. In TCRdb, the immunoSEQ multiplex PCR reads were re-called with MiXCR into one record per CDR3 protein. The repertoire includes around 280,000 distinct CDR3 sequences, 70% to 90% of them detected once, and about 0.11% sits in the top ten. Source material: CD8+ T cells from PBMCs. The receptors shown here come from a human donor with multiple sclerosis.

The J gene is TRBJ2-2, the V gene TRBV10-3; the match to TRBD1 covers 10 bases. The CDR3 has 17 residues. V was pared by 8 bases and J by 2 bases, with 11 bases of the junction left unmatched. Germline V gene lookup returns CDR1 ENHRY and CDR2 SYGVKD. CDR3 residues: CAIPLLTGGRNTGELFF. CDR3 in DNA: TGTGCCATCCCCCTCTTGACAGGGGGCAGAAACACCGGGGAGCTGTTTTTT.

The chain links TRBV4-1 to TRBJ2-1, with no clear D. The CDR3 totals 14 residues. From germline, CDR1 is MGHRA and CDR2 YSYEKL. Trimming pared 0 bases from V and 3 bases from J, leaving 6 bases between. DNA of the CDR3: TGCGCCAGCAGCCAAGATTCCAGCTACAATGAGCAGTTCTTC. It is translated as CASSQDSSYNEQFF.

This chain joins TRBV12-3 or TRBV12-4 and TRBJ2-7, with D possibly being TRBD1 (6 bases). This CDR3 spans 13 amino acids. The V end was cut by 1 base, the J end by 4 bases, with 8 bases between. The CDR3 here is CASSLEQGYEQYF. The CDR3 DNA reads TGTGCCAGCAGTTTAGAACAGGGTTACGAGCAGTACTTC.

The CDR3: CASGLEWEQFF. The CDR3 DNA sequence: TGTGCCAGCGGCCTAGAGTGGGAGCAGTTCTTC. J is TRBJ2-1 and V is TRBV11-2, with unresolved D. CDR1 is SGHAT and CDR2 is FQNNGV in the germline V gene. The length of the CDR3 is 11 residues. V gave up 8 bases and J gave up 10 bases, with 12 bases separating them. Filled out from reference TRBV11-2 and TRBJ2-1, the complete variable domain reads EAGVAQSPRYKIIEKRQSVAFWCNPISGHATLYWYQQILGQGPKLLIQFQNNGVVDDSQLPKDRFSAERLKGVDSTLKIQPAKLEDSAVYLCASGLEWEQFFGPGTRLTVL.

The genes are TRBV5-1 and TRBJ2-7, with D possibly being TRBD2 (5 bases). The CDR3 sequence is 15 residues long. CDR1 and CDR2 from the germline V gene are SGHRS and YFSETQ. V lost 2 bases and J lost 1, with 13 bases in between. Here the CDR3 DNA reads TGCGCCAGCAGCTTTACTAGTCTGGAATCCTACGAGCAGTACTTC. It codes for CASSFTSLESYEQYF.

The chain joins TRBV12-3 or TRBV12-4 to TRBJ2-7; 8 bases align to TRBD1. This CDR3 is 13 amino acids long. J gave up 6 bases and V 6 bases, and 7 bases lay outside the gene matches. The CDR3 bases are TGTGCCAGCAGCCGTCGCAGGGGGCGCGAGCAGTACTTC. Amino acids: CASSRRRGREQYF.

As DNA, the CDR3 is TGTGCCTCTAGCGGGTACCAAGAGACCCAGTACTTC. It encodes CASSGYQETQYF. The rearrangement uses TRBV10-3 and TRBJ2-5; 8 nucleotides match TRBD2. The germline gives CDR1 ENHRY, CDR2 SYGVKD. The CDR3 extends over 12 amino acids. The J segment lost 0 bases and the V segment lost 11 bases, leaving 2 bases of the junction unmatched.

The rearrangement joins TRBV18 to TRBJ2-3; 8 bases agree with TRBD2. The CDR3 extends over 14 amino acids. Trimming removed 8 bases from V and 3 bases from J; junction bases left unmatched: 7. Germline assignment: CDR1 KGHSH and CDR2 LQKENI. In nucleotides, the CDR3 is TGTGCCAGCACAAGCGGGAGTCGAACAGATACGCAGTATTTT. Translation gives CASTSGSRTDTQYF.

The CDR3 region has the DNA TGTGCCAGCAGTCCGGAGGGGGATGAGCAGTTCTTC. It encodes CASSPEGDEQFF. The chain combines TRBV6-5 with TRBJ2-1; TRBD1 or TRBD2 may be the D gene (6 bases each). CDR3 length: 12 residues. V was pared by 5 bases and J by 8 bases, with 10 bases between. Germline-derived CDR1 and CDR2 are MNHEY and SVGAGI.

This clonotype was detected only a few times. The chain joins TRBV4-2 to TRBJ2-2; D is unresolved. Germline V lookup: CDR1 LGHNA, CDR2 YNFKEQ. The V end was cut by 7 bases, the J end by 1 base, with 10 bases between. This CDR3 has 14 amino acids. CDR3 nucleotide sequence: TGTGCCAGCACCACAGCTCTGAACACCGGGGAGCTGTTTTTT. Protein product: CASTTALNTGELFF.

The chain combines TRBV5-4 with TRBJ2-7, with D possibly being TRBD2 (5 bases). The CDR3 runs 14 residues. The V gene lost 5 bases and the J gene lost 2 bases, with 14 bases spanning the gap. Germline CDR1 and CDR2: SGHNT and YYREEE (reference sequence). In DNA, the CDR3 is TGTGCCAGCAGGAATAGCGAGCAAACCTACGAGCAGTACTTC. This encodes CASRNSEQTYEQYF.